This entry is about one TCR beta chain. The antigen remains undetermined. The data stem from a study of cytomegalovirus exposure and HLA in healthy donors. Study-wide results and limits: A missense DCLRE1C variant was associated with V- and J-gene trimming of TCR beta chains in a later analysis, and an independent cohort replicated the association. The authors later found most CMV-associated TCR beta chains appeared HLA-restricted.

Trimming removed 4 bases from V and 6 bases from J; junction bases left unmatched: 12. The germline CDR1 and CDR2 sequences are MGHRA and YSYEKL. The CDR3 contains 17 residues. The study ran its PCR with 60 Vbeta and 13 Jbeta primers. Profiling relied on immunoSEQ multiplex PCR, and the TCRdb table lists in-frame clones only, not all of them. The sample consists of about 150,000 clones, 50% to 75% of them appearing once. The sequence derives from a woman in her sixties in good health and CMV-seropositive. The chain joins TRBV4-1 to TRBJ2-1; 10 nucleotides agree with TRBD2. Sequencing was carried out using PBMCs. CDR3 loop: CASSRKRPSGRANEQFF. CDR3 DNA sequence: TGCGCCAGCAGCCGCAAGAGACCCAGCGGGAGGGCCAATGAGCAGTTCTTC.